This T cell receptor beta chain was documented in a study of blood T cells in healthy people across ages. The sample holds one count of this clonotype. Germline V lookup: CDR1 SQVTM, CDR2 ANQGSEA. CDR3 length: 12 residues. V shed 5 bases, J shed 4 bases, and the junction held 2 bases outside the gene matches. Together with a sample-barcoded 5' primer, a J-beta primer mix was included in a second PCR lasting roughly 6 to 12 cycles. From the 5' RACE reads, TCRdb called clonotypes with MiXCR, one entry per CDR3 protein. The sample shows more than 650,000 distinct CDR3 sequences, 22% of them seen only once.

The clonotype was recovered from a man in his 70s in good health. The chain uses TRBV29-1 and TRBJ2-3; 8 bases are shared with TRBD1. The sequenced sample was blood. CDR3 residues: CSVPGGADTQYF. The CDR3, as DNA: TGCAGCGTTCCAGGGGGCGCAGATACGCAGTATTTT.